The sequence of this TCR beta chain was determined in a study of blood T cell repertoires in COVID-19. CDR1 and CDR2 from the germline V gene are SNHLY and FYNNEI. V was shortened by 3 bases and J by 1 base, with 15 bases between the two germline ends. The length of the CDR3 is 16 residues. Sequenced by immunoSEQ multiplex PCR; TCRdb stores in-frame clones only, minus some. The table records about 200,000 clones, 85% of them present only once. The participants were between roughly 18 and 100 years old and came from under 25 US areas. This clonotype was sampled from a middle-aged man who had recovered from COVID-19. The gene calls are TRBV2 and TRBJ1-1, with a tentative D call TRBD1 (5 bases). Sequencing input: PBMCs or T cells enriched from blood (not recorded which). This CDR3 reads CASSDGPRRGNTEAFF. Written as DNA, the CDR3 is TGTGCCAGCAGTGATGGGCCGCGGAGGGGGAACACTGAAGCTTTCTTT.